This TCR beta chain was captured by sequencing in a study of patients and donors after allogeneic stem cell transplantation. In its sample, this clonotype was seen many times. Unmatched junction bases numbered 8, after V lost 6 bases and J lost 5 bases. The CDR3 is 16 residues long. TCRdb processed the RT-PCR reads anew with MiXCR; each CDR3 protein has one entry. Of about 230,000 distinct CDR3 sequences in the sample, over 12% are singletons; the top ten hold approximately 10%. This receptor was identified in a human donor who was either an allogeneic HSCT recipient or a stem cell or donor lymphocyte infusion donor (not recorded which). It is not recorded whose cells these are; they may come from a transplant donor. The chain joins TRBV12-3 or TRBV12-4 to TRBJ2-3; TRBD2 matches at 13 bases. Material: blood, either unsorted or a sorted T cell fraction (not recorded which). CDR3 residues: CASSPGTSGARDTQYF. CDR3 coding DNA: TGTGCCAGCAGCCCTGGGACTAGCGGGGCCAGAGATACGCAGTATTTT.